Following are 13 T cell receptor beta chains from one sample sequenced in a study of blood T cells in healthy people across ages. Primed by a sample-barcoded 5' primer and a J-beta primer mix, a second PCR proceeded for about 6 to 12 cycles. MiXCR, applied by TCRdb to the 5' RACE reads, yields one record per CDR3 protein. The sample yields some 1.6 million distinct CDR3 sequences, roughly a third seen once. The sample consisted of blood. The receptors stem from a woman aged 25 to 39 in good health.

The chain combines TRBV5-5 with TRBJ2-3, with a possible D match to TRBD2 (5 bases). The CDR3 is made up of 15 amino acids. The germline gives CDR1 SGHKS, CDR2 YYEKEE (reference sequence). V was pared by 4 bases and J by 6 bases, with 18 bases between. The CDR3 nucleotides read TGTGCCAGCAGCGTTGGCTTCGGGGTTGCTGATACGCAGTATTTT. Translating it yields CASSVGFGVADTQYF.

A word on this clonotype: At one end, the junction sequence differs from germline, possibly due to a read error. This rearrangement joins TRBV27 to TRBJ2-6; TRBD2 matches 10 bases. This CDR3 is built from 21 residues. The germline CDR1 and CDR2 sequences are MNHEY and SMNVEV (reference sequence). CDR3 residues: CASSSKRGGNPDKSGANVPTF. DNA for the CDR3: TGTGCCAGCAGTTCCAAGCGGGGGGGCAACCCCGACAAATCTGGGGCCAACGTCCCGACTTTC.

CDR3 loop: CAIGPSPGLGQTSTDTQYF. CDR3 nucleotide sequence: TGTGCCATCGGCCCGAGTCCGGGACTAGGGCAAACTAGCACAGATACGCAGTATTTT. The rearrangement links TRBV10-3 to TRBJ2-3; 8 bases are shared with TRBD2. This CDR3 has 19 amino acids. After removal of 8 bases from V and 0 bases from J, the junction contained 19 bases not matched to a gene. Looked up from germline, CDR1 is ENHRY and CDR2 is SYGVKD.

This clonotype was recorded many times. V is TRBV28 and J is TRBJ1-2; no reliable D call. The CDR3 length is 14 residues. The germline V gene encodes CDR1 MDHEN and CDR2 SYDVKM. The V end was cut by 5 bases, the J end by 8 bases, with 18 bases between. The CDR3 DNA reads as TGTGCCAGCAGTACCCTCAGACGGCCCGGGGGCTACACCTTC. Its translation is CASSTLRRPGGYTF.

Comment on this clonotype: Germline and junction disagree at one end, which may indicate a read error. This sequence joins TRBV7-2 and TRBJ2-1, with D possibly matching TRBD2 (5 bases). Germline CDR1 and CDR2: SGHTA and FQGNSA. The CDR3 sequence is 13 residues long. The CDR3 reads CASNLGVYNEQFF. The CDR3 DNA reads as TGTGCAAGCAACCTCGGGGTTTACAATGAGCAGTTCTTC.

This clonotype was seen only a few times. The rearrangement links TRBV12-3 or TRBV12-4 to TRBJ1-5; 7 nucleotides align to TRBD1. The CDR3 is 16 amino acids. J was trimmed by 5 bases and V by 6 bases; bases with no gene match: 13. CDR3 coding DNA: TGTGCCAGCAGCCGAGCAGGGGGAAACGGTGATCAGCCCCAGCATTTT. Encoded protein: CASSRAGGNGDQPQHF.

This clonotype has only a few counts. The CDR3 reads CSAPSGSYGYTF. CDR3 in DNA: TGCAGTGCACCCAGCGGGAGCTATGGCTACACCTTC. The chain joins TRBV20-1 to TRBJ1-2; D not certain. V was pared by 6 bases and J by 4 bases, with 12 bases between. The germline CDR1 and CDR2 sequences are DFQATT and SNEGSKA (reference sequence). CDR3 length equals 12 residues.

The V and J genes are TRBV4-2 and TRBJ2-7, with TRBD2 matching over 9 bases. This CDR3 has 17 amino acids. Per germline, CDR1 LGHNA and CDR2 YNFKEQ. V shed 1 base, J shed 7 bases, and the junction held 14 bases outside the gene matches. The CDR3 region has the DNA TGTGCCAGCAGCCAAGTAATCGGGCTAGCGGGGAGGAGGGAGCAGTACTTC. Protein: CASSQVIGLAGRREQYF.

About this clonotype: This may be a read error: a much more frequent sequence differs by one nucleotide. The chain recombines TRBV20-1 with TRBJ2-7, with D perhaps given as TRBD1 or TRBD2 (6 bases each). Trimming left V 0 bases short and J 0 bases short, with 12 bases between. This CDR3 is 15 amino acids long. Germline V CDR1 and CDR2: DFQATT, SNEGSKA (reference sequence). CDR3 DNA: TGCAGTGCTAGAGAAGGGGGAGGCACCTCCTACGAGCAGTACTTC. Translation gives CSAREGGGTSYEQYF.

This clonotype occurred many times. The chain links TRBV4-1 to TRBJ2-7, with unresolved D. Germline CDR1 is MGHRA and CDR2 is YSYEKL. Trimming removed 1 base at V and 2 bases at J, with 6 bases between. This CDR3 region has 13 residues. The CDR3 coding sequence is TGCGCCAGCAGCCAAGTCCCCGCCTACGAGCAGTACTTC. It codes for CASSQVPAYEQYF.

The rearrangement uses TRBV6-1 and TRBJ1-5, with 9 bases that match TRBD1. CDR1 is MNHNS and CDR2 is SASEGT in the germline V gene. The CDR3 extends over 18 amino acids. With 4 bases clipped from V and 4 bases from J, the junction kept 14 bases outside the gene matches. As DNA, the CDR3 is TGTGCCAGCAGTGTATTCCGGGACAGGGCCTTCCGGAATCAGCCCCAGCATTTT. It encodes CASSVFRDRAFRNQPQHF.

This clonotype was found a few times. The rearrangement uses TRBV12-3 or TRBV12-4 and TRBJ1-2; 7 bases are shared with TRBD1. The CDR3 totals 16 residues. V shed 4 bases and J 1 base; nucleotides not matched to a gene: 9. The CDR3, as DNA: TGTGCCAGCAGTTCCGGGACAGAGATACATAACTATGGCTACACCTTC. Residues: CASSSGTEIHNYGYTF.

This clonotype was found many times. This chain uses TRBV28 with TRBJ2-7; TRBD2 agrees at 7 bases. The CDR3 covers 12 residues. Germline CDR1 is MDHEN and CDR2 is SYDVKM. J was trimmed by 6 bases and V by 6 bases; bases with no gene match: 5. CDR3 residues: CASSPGTTEQYF. The CDR3 coding sequence is TGTGCCAGCAGCCCCGGGACTACCGAGCAGTACTTC.